The rows below give T cell receptor beta chains drawn from one sample of a study of shared clonotypes between healthy human individuals. Clones were read by immunoSEQ multiplex PCR, and TCRdb kept only the in-frame ones, dropping some. The table lists approximately 2.5 million clones, roughly 93% of them singletons. Source material: naive CD4+ T cells from PBMCs. The receptor source for this set is a man younger than 35 in good health. Some clones in this sample may be carry-over from other donors' samples. Both conserved end residues are part of each CDR3. D genes are given only for firm matches. Only some rows state a clone size, as once, few, many or a class for expanded clones.

clone_size: once; d_call: -; v_call: TRBV5-4; j_call: TRBJ1-2; cdr3_aa: CASSLDRGGYTF; cdr3_nt: TGTGCCAGCAGCTTGGACCGGGGTGGCTACACCTTC
clone_size: -; d_call: TRBD1; v_call: TRBV5-4; j_call: TRBJ2-7; cdr3_aa: CASTADRASYEQYF; cdr3_nt: TGTGCCAGCACCGCGGACAGGGCCTCCTACGAGCAGTACTTC
clone_size: -; d_call: TRBD1; v_call: TRBV15; j_call: TRBJ1-5; cdr3_aa: CATSRGTGYYQPQHF; cdr3_nt: TGTGCCACCAGCAGAGGGACAGGGTATTACCAGCCCCAGCATTTT
clone_size: -; d_call: TRBD1; v_call: TRBV10-3; j_call: TRBJ2-3; cdr3_aa: CATGQDNTDTQYF; cdr3_nt: TGTGCCACCGGACAGGATAACACAGATACGCAGTATTTT
clone_size: -; d_call: TRBD1; v_call: TRBV27; j_call: TRBJ2-5; cdr3_aa: CASSRDRGRQETQYF; cdr3_nt: TGTGCCAGCAGTCGGGACAGGGGGCGCCAGGAGACCCAGTACTTC
clone_size: -; d_call: -; v_call: TRBV4-1; j_call: TRBJ2-5; cdr3_aa: CASSQDSPGVGETQYF; cdr3_nt: TGCGCCAGCAGCCAAGATAGTCCAGGGGTGGGGGAGACCCAGTACTTC
clone_size: -; d_call: TRBD1; v_call: TRBV7-9; j_call: TRBJ2-5; cdr3_aa: CASSLRGQGVGETQYF; cdr3_nt: TGTGCCAGCAGCTTAAGAGGACAGGGAGTAGGAGAGACCCAGTACTTC
clone_size: once; d_call: -; v_call: TRBV5-1; j_call: TRBJ1-4; cdr3_aa: CASSLYPETPSEKLFF; cdr3_nt: TGCGCCAGCAGCTTGTACCCGGAGACCCCTTCTGAAAAACTGTTTTTT
clone_size: -; d_call: -; v_call: TRBV10-3; j_call: TRBJ2-5; cdr3_aa: CAISESGQGRSQETQYF; cdr3_nt: TGTGCCATCAGTGAGTCGGGGCAGGGGCGCTCCCAAGAGACCCAGTACTTC
clone_size: -; d_call: -; v_call: TRBV6-5; j_call: TRBJ2-7; cdr3_aa: CASSSRDGGSYEQYF; cdr3_nt: TGTGCCAGCAGTTCCCGGGACGGTGGGTCCTACGAGCAGTACTTC
clone_size: -; d_call: -; v_call: TRBV4-1; j_call: TRBJ2-1; cdr3_aa: CASSQGRYGEQFF; cdr3_nt: TGCGCCAGCAGCCAAGGAAGGTATGGTGAGCAGTTCTTC
clone_size: -; d_call: TRBD2; v_call: TRBV7-9; j_call: TRBJ2-7; cdr3_aa: CASSFAGVVEQYF; cdr3_nt: TGTGCCAGCAGCTTCGCGGGAGTAGTCGAGCAGTACTTC
clone_size: -; d_call: TRBD1; v_call: TRBV6-1; j_call: TRBJ1-4; cdr3_aa: CASSPGGPFEKLFF; cdr3_nt: TGTGCCAGCAGCCCAGGGGGCCCCTTTGAAAAACTGTTTTTT
clone_size: -; d_call: -; v_call: TRBV4-1; j_call: TRBJ1-5; cdr3_aa: CASSQTGSNQPQHF; cdr3_nt: TGCGCCAGCAGCCAAACAGGGTCCAATCAGCCCCAGCATTTT
clone_size: once; d_call: TRBD2; v_call: TRBV2; j_call: TRBJ2-1; cdr3_aa: CASRSSGRRDNEQFF; cdr3_nt: TGTGCCAGCCGGAGTAGCGGGAGAAGGGACAATGAGCAGTTCTTC
clone_size: -; d_call: TRBD1; v_call: TRBV7-9; j_call: TRBJ2-3; cdr3_aa: CASSSQGAWSFSTDTQYF; cdr3_nt: TGTGCCAGCAGTTCTCAGGGGGCCTGGTCCTTTAGCACAGATACGCAGTATTTT
clone_size: -; d_call: -; v_call: TRBV4-3; j_call: TRBJ2-1; cdr3_aa: CASSPNSLGPVYNEQFF; cdr3_nt: TGCGCCAGCAGCCCGAATTCGTTAGGGCCCGTCTACAATGAGCAGTTCTTC
clone_size: -; d_call: TRBD1; v_call: TRBV6-6; j_call: TRBJ2-5; cdr3_aa: CASSLGQGDWETQYF; cdr3_nt: TGTGCCAGCAGTCTGGGACAGGGAGATTGGGAGACCCAGTACTTC
clone_size: -; d_call: TRBD1; v_call: TRBV2; j_call: TRBJ1-5; cdr3_aa: CASRDRPSNQPQHF; cdr3_nt: TGTGCCAGCAGGGACAGGCCTAGCAATCAGCCCCAGCATTTT
clone_size: few; d_call: -; v_call: TRBV6-1; j_call: TRBJ1-2; cdr3_aa: CASSESGGERGYTF; cdr3_nt: TGTGCCAGCAGTGAGTCAGGAGGAGAGCGGGGCTACACCTTC
clone_size: -; d_call: -; v_call: TRBV5-1; j_call: TRBJ2-7; cdr3_aa: CASSPRQGTPTLREYF; cdr3_nt: TGCGCCAGCAGCCCGCGCCAGGGGACGCCTACCCTTAGGGAGTACTTC
clone_size: -; d_call: TRBD1; v_call: TRBV11-3; j_call: TRBJ2-7; cdr3_aa: CASSSGQGSSYEQYF; cdr3_nt: TGTGCCAGCAGCTCGGGACAGGGATCCTCCTACGAGCAGTACTTC
clone_size: -; d_call: -; v_call: TRBV5-6; j_call: TRBJ1-2; cdr3_aa: CASSLPGTNYGYTF; cdr3_nt: TGTGCCAGCAGCCTTCCTGGGACCAACTATGGCTACACCTTC
clone_size: -; d_call: -; v_call: TRBV2; j_call: TRBJ1-3; cdr3_aa: CASSESDSLSGNTIYF; cdr3_nt: TGTGCCAGCAGTGAATCGGACAGTCTCTCTGGAAACACCATATATTTT
clone_size: -; d_call: -; v_call: TRBV4-1; j_call: TRBJ1-2; cdr3_aa: CASSQERFNYGYTF; cdr3_nt: TGCGCCAGCAGCCAAGAGCGATTTAACTATGGCTACACCTTC
clone_size: -; d_call: -; v_call: TRBV6-4; j_call: TRBJ2-3; cdr3_aa: CASTTFVGTDTQYF; cdr3_nt: TGTGCCAGCACCACCTTTGTAGGCACAGATACGCAGTATTTT
clone_size: -; d_call: TRBD1; v_call: TRBV18; j_call: TRBJ1-2; cdr3_aa: CASSPGQIPYGYTF; cdr3_nt: TGTGCCAGCTCACCGGGACAGATACCCTATGGCTACACCTTC
clone_size: -; d_call: -; v_call: TRBV27; j_call: TRBJ2-2; cdr3_aa: CASSGVSGVSGELFF; cdr3_nt: TGTGCCAGCAGTGGGGTATCCGGGGTTTCCGGGGAGCTGTTTTTT
clone_size: once; d_call: -; v_call: TRBV6-1; j_call: TRBJ1-5; cdr3_aa: CASSEHRYSNQPQHF; cdr3_nt: TGTGCCAGCAGTGAACACCGGTATAGCAATCAGCCCCAGCATTTT